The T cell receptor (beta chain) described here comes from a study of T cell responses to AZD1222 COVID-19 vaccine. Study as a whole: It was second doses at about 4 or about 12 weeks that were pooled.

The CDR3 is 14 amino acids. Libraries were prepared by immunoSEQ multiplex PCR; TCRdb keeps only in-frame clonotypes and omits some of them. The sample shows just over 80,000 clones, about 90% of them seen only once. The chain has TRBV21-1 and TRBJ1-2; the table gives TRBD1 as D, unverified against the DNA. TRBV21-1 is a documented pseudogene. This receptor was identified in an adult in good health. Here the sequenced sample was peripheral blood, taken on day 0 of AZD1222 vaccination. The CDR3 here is CASSTTGTGSSVPF. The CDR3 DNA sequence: TGTGCCAGCAGCACCACCGGGACAGGTTCTTCGGTTCCCTTC.